These 7 T cell receptor beta chains came from one sample sequenced in a study of TIL therapy for anti-PD-1-resistant metastatic lung cancer. Time point here: pre-treatment sample, taken before nivolumab and TIL therapy. Sequencing used immunoSEQ v3. The assay was immunoSEQ multiplex PCR, and TCRdb's table has in-frame clones only and misses some. The data hold tens of thousands of clones, with under 75% observed a single time. The input for sequencing was blood, taken at baseline. Receptors originate from a person aged 25 to 79 with non-small cell lung cancer.

V and J are TRBV4-2 and TRBJ1-5, with D tentatively TRBD1 (5 bases). The CDR3 extends over 15 amino acids. Trimming pared 0 bases from V and 3 bases from J, leaving 9 bases between. Germline CDR1 LGHNA, CDR2 YNFKEQ. The CDR3 region is CASSQDQGDNQPQHF. In DNA, the CDR3 is TGTGCCAGCAGCCAAGATCAAGGGGACAATCAGCCCCAGCATTTT.

This clone turned up a few times. The V gene is TRBV5-1, the J gene TRBJ1-1, with TRBD1 matching over 7 bases. J was trimmed by 8 bases and V by 4 bases; bases with no gene match: 8. The CDR3 runs 13 residues. Germline lookup yields CDR1 SGHRS and CDR2 YFSETQ. The CDR3 bases are TGCGCCAGCAGCGCGACAGGGAAGTTAGAAGCTTTCTTT. Its translation is CASSATGKLEAFF. Variable domain in full (rest from reference TRBV5-1 and TRBJ1-1): KAGVTQTPRYLIKTRGQQVTLSCSPISGHRSVSWYQQTPGQGLQFLFEYFSETQRNKGNFPGRFSGRQFSNSRSEMNVSTLELGDSALYLCASSATGKLEAFFGQGTRLTVV.

This chain links TRBV30 with TRBJ2-3; 9 bases fit TRBD2. The CDR3 runs to 14 residues. From germline, CDR1 is GTSNPN and CDR2 SVGIG (reference sequence). The V and J ends lost 2 bases and 2 bases, in that order; junction bases with no gene match: 2. The CDR3 loop is CAWSTSGLTDTQYF. For the CDR3, the DNA is TGTGCCTGGAGTACTAGCGGGCTCACAGATACGCAGTATTTT.

CDR3 bases: TGTGCCAGCAGCCCATCCGGCAGCAATCAGCCCCAGCATTTT. Amino acids: CASSPSGSNQPQHF. The genes are TRBV7-9 and TRBJ1-5; D gene uncertain. Germline V gene data show CDR1 as SEHNR and CDR2 as FQNEAQ (reference sequence). V was pared by 5 bases and J by 1 base, with 9 bases between. The CDR3 runs 14 residues.

The genes are TRBV5-1 and TRBJ2-2; D gene uncertain. Trimming shortened V by 7 bases and J by 4 bases, and 14 bases separated the two germline ends. This CDR3 is built from 14 residues. Germline V gives CDR1 SGHRS, CDR2 YFSETQ. The CDR3 DNA sequence: TGCGCCAGCTCGGTCCAGGCGATCACCGGGGAGCTGTTTTTT. Its protein product is CASSVQAITGELFF.

The V and J genes are TRBV2 and TRBJ2-2, with D possibly matching TRBD2 (5 bases). CDR1 and CDR2 (germline): SNHLY, FYNNEI. Trimming left V 11 bases short and J 4 bases short, with 14 bases between. The CDR3 is 13 residues long. The CDR3 DNA reads TGTGCCGGCTCCCGACGGGGCACCGGGGAGCTGTTTTTT. Its protein product is CAGSRRGTGELFF.

The table lists this clone with a few counts. The rearrangement joins TRBV15 to TRBJ2-5; no reliable D call. CDR3 length: 13 residues. The V end was cut by 3 bases, the J end by 2 bases, with 7 bases between. From germline, CDR1 is LNHNV and CDR2 YYDKDF (reference sequence). Written as DNA, the CDR3 is TGTGCCACCAGCAGGGGTCTTCAAGAGACCCAGTACTTC. Translation gives CATSRGLQETQYF.